The present TCR beta chain was sequenced within a study of blood T cells in healthy people across ages. With a J-beta primer mix and a sample-barcoded 5' primer, a second PCR ran about 6 to 11 cycles. In TCRdb, the 5' RACE reads were re-called with MiXCR into one record per CDR3 protein. Of some 1,800,000 distinct CDR3 sequences listed, around 42% are singletons. V was clipped by 4 bases and J by 6 bases; unmatched bases: 15. The CDR3 has 16 amino acids. Germline CDR1 and CDR2: LGHNA and YSLEER. There are a few counts of this clonotype. The origin of this receptor is a human donor in good health. The chain joins TRBV4-3 to TRBJ2-7, with 7 bases lining up with TRBD1. Material: blood. Written as DNA, the CDR3 is TGCGCCAGCAGCCCAGACGAACAGGGGAATTTGCGCGAGCAGTACTTC. Protein product: CASSPDEQGNLREQYF.